Sequencing of this TCR beta chain was carried out in a study of radiotherapy plus CTLA-4 blockade in lung cancer. Study findings and constraints: Expansion in blood of tumor-derived TCR clones was seen after radiotherapy plus ipilimumab.

This clone was seen only a few times. The antigen is undetermined. After removal of 6 bases from V and 3 bases from J, the junction contained 4 bases not matched to a gene. The CDR3 loop spans 15 amino acids. CDR1 and CDR2 from the germline V gene are MNHNS and SASEGT. Profiled with immunoSEQ multiplex PCR; TCRdb holds only in-frame clones, not every one. The top ten hold around 8% of the sample, which has some 45,000 clones, 60% to 80% seen once. Sequenced here: peripheral blood, sampled from a patient treated with radiotherapy plus ipilimumab. The TCR originated in a human donor with non-small cell lung cancer who had stable disease on radiotherapy plus ipilimumab. The rearrangement links TRBV6-1 to TRBJ2-2, with TRBD1 identical over 10 bases. The CDR3 loop is CASRRQGADTGELFF. The CDR3 nucleotides are TGTGCCAGCAGGAGACAGGGGGCCGACACCGGGGAGCTGTTTTTT.